This TCR beta chain was profiled in a study of blood T cell repertoires in COVID-19. Background on the study: Some COVID-19 samples were acute and others convalescent; all came from the United States, Italy and Spain.

Original handling: Reference gene primer amplification gave estimated nucleated cell counts. Profiling relied on immunoSEQ multiplex PCR, and the TCRdb table lists in-frame clones only, not all of them. D and trimming were read from the DNA, whereas the V and J calls and clone size are those reported in that table. The table shows about 150,000 clones, with over 80% occurring only once. V dropped 3 bases and J dropped 0; count of bases not matched to a gene: 7. This CDR3 comprises 17 residues. Germline V CDR1 and CDR2: SGHVS, FQNEAQ. The TCR was taken from a woman aged 60 to 75 with acute or convalescent COVID-19. The J gene is TRBJ2-1, the V gene TRBV7-8; 8 positions match TRBD1. Source material: peripheral blood. The CDR3 reads CASSFIYRGSSYNEQFF. CDR3 coding DNA: TGTGCCAGCAGCTTCATCTACAGGGGGAGCTCCTACAATGAGCAGTTCTTC.